Listed below are T cell receptor beta chains from one sample, sequenced in a study of blood T cell repertoires in COVID-19. Sequenced by immunoSEQ multiplex PCR; TCRdb stores in-frame clones only, minus some. This table has roughly 300,000 clones, 70% to 90% appearing once. Material: PBMCs or T cells enriched from blood (not recorded which). These receptors all stem from a woman in her twenties or thirties who had recovered from COVID-19. Both conserved end residues are part of each CDR3. Fields, in order: J gene, CDR3 length, V gene, D gene, clone size, CDR3 DNA, CDR3 protein. D genes are given only for firm matches. Size values are once, few and many counts, or a class for expanded clones, and some rows have none.

j_gene: TRBJ2-1; len: 15; v_gene: TRBV5-8; d_gene: TRBD2; abundance: .; CDR3nt: TGTGCCAGCAGCTTGGCGCTAGCGGGGGTGTATGAGCAGTTCTTC; CDR3aa: CASSLALAGVYEQFF
j_gene: TRBJ1-5; len: 13; v_gene: TRBV27; d_gene: .; abundance: .; CDR3nt: TGTGCCAGCAGTTTAGGCCACAATCAGCCCCAGCATTTT; CDR3aa: CASSLGHNQPQHF
j_gene: TRBJ1-1; len: 14; v_gene: TRBV9; d_gene: .; abundance: .; CDR3nt: TGTGCCAGCAGCACAGGGTCGGGGAACACTGAAGCTTTCTTT; CDR3aa: CASSTGSGNTEAFF
j_gene: TRBJ1-6; len: 14; v_gene: TRBV5-4; d_gene: .; abundance: .; CDR3nt: TGTGCCAGCAGCTCCCGGGCCTATAATTCACCCCTCCACTTT; CDR3aa: CASSSRAYNSPLHF
j_gene: TRBJ1-2; len: 15; v_gene: TRBV4-1; d_gene: .; abundance: once; CDR3nt: TGCGCCAGCAGCCAAGAAAGACACACAAACTATGGCTACACCTTC; CDR3aa: CASSQERHTNYGYTF
j_gene: TRBJ1-5; len: 15; v_gene: TRBV19; d_gene: .; abundance: .; CDR3nt: TGTGCCAGTAGTGCTCAGGGTTACAGGGATCAGCCCCAGCATTTT; CDR3aa: CASSAQGYRDQPQHF
j_gene: TRBJ1-6; len: 16; v_gene: TRBV19; d_gene: TRBD1; abundance: .; CDR3nt: TGTGCCAGTAGTGGGCGACAGGGGAGAGGCGGTTCACCCCTCCACTTT; CDR3aa: CASSGRQGRGGSPLHF
j_gene: TRBJ1-2; len: 15; v_gene: TRBV30; d_gene: .; abundance: .; CDR3nt: TGTGCCTGGGCCAAGGGTGGGGGCGTTGTCTATGGCTACACCTTC; CDR3aa: CAWAKGGGVVYGYTF
j_gene: TRBJ2-5; len: 16; v_gene: TRBV21-1; d_gene: .; abundance: .; CDR3nt: TGTGCCAGCAGCCATCTCAACGGGACTAGAGAAGAGACCCAGTACTTC; CDR3aa: CASSHLNGTREETQYF
j_gene: TRBJ1-5; len: 14; v_gene: TRBV6-5; d_gene: .; abundance: .; CDR3nt: TGTGCCAGCAGTTACAGGGGAACAACTCAGCCCCAGCATTTT; CDR3aa: CASSYRGTTQPQHF
j_gene: TRBJ1-5; len: 15; v_gene: TRBV2; d_gene: .; abundance: .; CDR3nt: TGTGCCAGCAGTGAGGGCCACCTTGGCAATCAGCCCCAGCATTTT; CDR3aa: CASSEGHLGNQPQHF
j_gene: TRBJ2-5; len: 16; v_gene: TRBV5-1; d_gene: .; abundance: .; CDR3nt: TGCGCCAGCAGTACGGGGCAACAGGGTACGGGAGAGACCCAGTACTTC; CDR3aa: CASSTGQQGTGETQYF
j_gene: TRBJ1-2; len: 16; v_gene: TRBV10-3; d_gene: .; abundance: .; CDR3nt: TGTGCCATCAGTGAGTCTCTTTGGGGGGGAACCTATGGCTACACCTTC; CDR3aa: CAISESLWGGTYGYTF
j_gene: TRBJ2-4; len: 14; v_gene: TRBV19; d_gene: .; abundance: .; CDR3nt: TGTGCCAGTAGTCTAGGAGCAGGGAGGAACATTCAGTACTTC; CDR3aa: CASSLGAGRNIQYF
j_gene: TRBJ1-5; len: 14; v_gene: TRBV5-6; d_gene: .; abundance: .; CDR3nt: TGTGCCAGCAGCTTGTCATCAGGGCTGGAGCCCCAGCATTTT; CDR3aa: CASSLSSGLEPQHF
j_gene: TRBJ2-5; len: 13; v_gene: TRBV18; d_gene: .; abundance: .; CDR3nt: TGTGCCAGCTCACTCCGACGGGGAGAGACCCAGTACTTC; CDR3aa: CASSLRRGETQYF
j_gene: TRBJ2-1; len: 18; v_gene: TRBV3-1/TRBV3-2; d_gene: .; abundance: .; CDR3nt: TGTGCCAGCAGCCAAGTACCCGCCCCGGGACAAAAATACAATGAGCAGTTCTTC; CDR3aa: CASSQVPAPGQKYNEQFF
j_gene: TRBJ1-2; len: 14; v_gene: TRBV6-5; d_gene: .; abundance: .; CDR3nt: TGTGCCAGCAGACCGCGGGGGGATTATGATGGCTACACCTTC; CDR3aa: CASRPRGDYDGYTF
j_gene: TRBJ1-1; len: 12; v_gene: TRBV11-2; d_gene: .; abundance: once; CDR3nt: TGTGCCAGCAGCTTTATGAACACTGAAGCTTTCTTT; CDR3aa: CASSFMNTEAFF
j_gene: TRBJ1-3; len: 15; v_gene: TRBV5-8; d_gene: .; abundance: once; CDR3nt: TGTGCCAGCAGCTTGGTCGGGAACTCTGGAAACACCATATATTTT; CDR3aa: CASSLVGNSGNTIYF
j_gene: TRBJ1-1; len: 14; v_gene: TRBV16; d_gene: .; abundance: few; CDR3nt: TGTGCCAGCAGTTACAGACAGTACAACACTGAAGCTTTCTTT; CDR3aa: CASSYRQYNTEAFF
j_gene: TRBJ1-1; len: 11; v_gene: TRBV29-1; d_gene: .; abundance: .; CDR3nt: TGCAGTGCTACCCAGAACACTGAAGCTTTCTTT; CDR3aa: CSATQNTEAFF
j_gene: TRBJ2-2; len: 18; v_gene: TRBV5-1; d_gene: .; abundance: .; CDR3nt: TGCGCCAGCAGCTTGGCCCCGGGGACACCTTCGCACACCGGGGAGCTGTTTTTT; CDR3aa: CASSLAPGTPSHTGELFF
j_gene: TRBJ2-7; len: 12; v_gene: TRBV7-9; d_gene: .; abundance: .; CDR3nt: TGTGCCAGCAGCCGCAGGGTGGGCGAGCAGTACTTC; CDR3aa: CASSRRVGEQYF
j_gene: TRBJ1-4; len: 14; v_gene: TRBV4-1; d_gene: .; abundance: .; CDR3nt: TGCGCCAGCAGCCAGGGCCCCTGGGATGAAAAACTGTTTTTT; CDR3aa: CASSQGPWDEKLFF
j_gene: TRBJ1-3; len: 16; v_gene: TRBV30; d_gene: .; abundance: .; CDR3nt: TGTGCCTGGAGAGAGCGGGGGGGGAGCTCTGGAAACACCATATATTTT; CDR3aa: CAWRERGGSSGNTIYF
j_gene: TRBJ2-3; len: 16; v_gene: TRBV19; d_gene: TRBD1; abundance: .; CDR3nt: TGTGCCAGTAGTATTGGACAGGGGGAGAGCACAGATACGCAGTATTTT; CDR3aa: CASSIGQGESTDTQYF
j_gene: TRBJ1-1; len: 17; v_gene: TRBV18; d_gene: .; abundance: once; CDR3nt: TGTGCCAGCTCCCCTCGACGGGGGACCCCGGGAAGCACTGAAGCTTTCTTT; CDR3aa: CASSPRRGTPGSTEAFF
j_gene: TRBJ1-4; len: 15; v_gene: TRBV7-8; d_gene: TRBD1; abundance: .; CDR3nt: TGTGCCAGCAGCTCTAGATGGGACAGGGATGAAAAACTGTTTTTT; CDR3aa: CASSSRWDRDEKLFF